The 9 T cell receptor beta chains below were found in one sample sequenced in a study of T cell repertoires in breast cancer. The expanded emulsion RT-PCR method captured paired alpha and beta chains from CD8+ T cells. A second nested PCR with blocking oligonucleotides suppressed unpaired genes. Each CDR3 protein is one row after TCRdb ran MiXCR on the emulsion pairing reads. This table has approximately 40,000 distinct CDR3 sequences, 45% to 50% appearing once. The sample taken for sequencing was CD8+ T cells. The receptors originated from a pool of human donors with breast cancer or a healthy control (not recorded which).

This clonotype was seen just once. Given the absence of the conserved phenylalanine or tryptophan at the CDR3 end, a read error is likely. The chain has TRBV3-1 and TRBJ1-1; D not certain. Between the trimmed V and J ends, which lost 5 bases and 5 bases, there was a span of 9 bases. The length of the CDR3 is 12 residues. CDR1 is LGHDT, CDR2 YNNKEL, per germline (reference sequence). The CDR3, as DNA: TGTGCCAGCAGCATCAGTCCGACTGAAGCTTTCTCT. Translated: CASSISPTEAFS.

This clonotype was found a few times. The chain joins TRBV2 to TRBJ1-2; TRBD1 matches 9 bases. Unmatched junction bases numbered 4, after V lost 10 bases and J lost 1 base. Germline V lookup: CDR1 SNHLY, CDR2 FYNNEI. The CDR3 is 13 residues long. The CDR3 here is CATRTGVNYGYTF. The CDR3 coding sequence is TGTGCCACCCGGACAGGGGTTAACTATGGCTACACCTTC.

With regard to this clonotype: Germline is not matched at one junction end, which may reflect a read error. The V and J genes are TRBV6-1 and TRBJ2-7; D is perhaps TRBD1 (6 bases). The CDR3 extends over 15 amino acids. Germline CDR1 is MNHNS and CDR2 is SASEGT. The CDR3 region is CARGFRDKYSYEQYF. In nucleotides, the CDR3 is TGTGCCAGAGGTTTTCGGGACAAGTACTCCTATGAGCAGTACTTC.

This clonotype has ten or more counts. The gene calls are TRBV4-3 and TRBJ2-1, with a weak D call TRBD2 (6 bases). CDR3 size: 15 residues. Germline values: CDR1 LGHNA, CDR2 YSLEER. With 6 bases removed from V and 0 bases from J, the gap between germline ends came to 12 bases. The CDR3 DNA sequence: TGCGCCAGCAGTAGGGACTCGAGCTCCTACAATGAGCAGTTCTTC. It translates to CASSRDSSSYNEQFF.

This rearrangement joins TRBV7-2 to TRBJ2-4; D may be TRBD1 (5 bases). Germline V CDR1 and CDR2: SGHTA, FQGNSA. V shed 5 bases and J shed 0 bases, with 11 bases lying between them. This CDR3 is built from 15 residues. CDR3 region: CASSLDTRAKNIQYF. CDR3 bases: TGTGCCAGCAGCCTGGACACCCGAGCCAAAAACATTCAGTACTTC.

The chain couples TRBV20-1 to TRBJ2-3; D uncertain. Germline-derived CDR1 and CDR2 are DFQATT and SNEGSKA (reference sequence). CDR3 length: 13 residues. V was trimmed by 1 base and J by 4 bases, leaving 9 bases between them. CDR3 DNA sequence: TGCAGTGCTAGAGGGGGTCGGGCAGATACGCAGTATTTT. This gives the protein CSARGGRADTQYF.

The chain links TRBV5-6 to TRBJ1-5; D may be TRBD1 (5 bases). CDR3 length: 12 residues. V was pared by 2 bases and J by 6 bases, with 6 bases between. From germline, CDR1 is SGHDT and CDR2 YYEEEE. CDR3 nucleotide sequence: TGTGCCAGCAGCTTCACAGGTCAGCCCCAGCATTTT. Protein: CASSFTGQPQHF.

This clonotype appeared a few times. The chain joins TRBV7-2 to TRBJ2-3; D tentatively reads TRBD1 or TRBD2 (6 bases each). CDR3 length equals 15 residues. Trimming pared 4 bases from V and 4 bases from J, leaving 15 bases between. From germline, CDR1 is SGHTA and CDR2 FQGNSA. CDR3 coding DNA: TGTGCCAGCAGCTCCCGGGGGCGCGGCGCAGATACGCAGTATTTT. It codes for CASSSRGRGADTQYF.

At least ten counts were recorded for this clonotype. The gene calls are TRBV20-1 and TRBJ2-3; TRBD1 is a possible D gene (6 bases). V lost 6 bases and J 3 bases, leaving 19 bases between the germline ends. CDR1 and CDR2 from the germline V gene are DFQATT and SNEGSKA (reference sequence). This CDR3 has 15 residues. CDR3 protein: CSATTSSTGTDTQYF. CDR3 nucleotide sequence: TGCAGTGCCACAACAAGCAGCACAGGGACAGATACGCAGTATTTT.